Listed here are 30 T cell receptor beta chains from one sample, sequenced in a study of T cell changes during pregnancy in multiple sclerosis. Measured with immunoSEQ multiplex PCR; TCRdb has only the in-frame clones, and not every one. The sample contains 55,000 to 85,000 clones, roughly 89% of which appear only once. The sequenced sample was peripheral blood, obtained in the second trimester of pregnancy. Receptors were obtained from a female donor with multiple sclerosis, enrolled in a pregnancy study.

The rearrangement joins TRBV2 to TRBJ1-2, with 7 positions matching TRBD1. The CDR3 totals 15 residues. J was trimmed by 4 bases and V by 6 bases; bases with no gene match: 11. Germline loops: CDR1 SNHLY, CDR2 FYNNEI. Here the CDR3 reads CASRRARDSSYGYTF. In nucleotides, the CDR3 is TGTGCCAGCAGACGAGCCCGGGACAGCTCCTATGGCTACACCTTC.

The rearrangement uses TRBV4-1 and TRBJ2-5; D is uncertain. CDR1 is MGHRA and CDR2 is YSYEKL in the germline V gene. V gave up 2 bases and J gave up 5 bases, with 12 bases separating them. This CDR3 has 14 residues. CDR3 region: CASSQIRYRETQYF. CDR3 sequence (DNA): TGCGCCAGCAGCCAAATACGGTATCGGGAGACCCAGTACTTC.

The chain couples TRBV6-1 to TRBJ1-6, with D perhaps TRBD1 (5 bases). This CDR3 has 13 residues. Germline V gene lookup returns CDR1 MNHNS and CDR2 SASEGT. Trimming left V 6 bases short and J 5 bases short, with 8 bases between. CDR3 coding DNA: TGTGCCAGCAGACAGGTGAATAATTCACCCCTCCACTTT. It yields the protein CASRQVNNSPLHF.

The rearrangement uses TRBV13 and TRBJ2-7; 12 bases agree with TRBD1. J lost 7 bases, V lost 3 bases, and 7 bases had no gene match. This CDR3 spans 15 amino acids. Germline CDR1 PRHDT, CDR2 FYEKMQ (reference sequence). This CDR3 is CASSLAGQGAREQYF. CDR3 coding DNA: TGTGCCAGCAGCTTGGCGGGACAGGGGGCGCGTGAGCAGTACTTC.

The genes are TRBV28 and TRBJ2-4; 7 nucleotides match TRBD2. The ends lost 7 bases at V and 3 bases at J; junction bases unmatched: 9. CDR1 MDHEN and CDR2 SYDVKM come from the germline V gene. The length of the CDR3 is 15 residues. The chain's CDR3 is CASISGGTGKNIQYF. CDR3 coding DNA: TGTGCCAGCATCTCGGGGGGAACTGGCAAAAACATTCAGTACTTC. The whole variable domain, filled in from reference TRBV28 and TRBJ2-4, reads DVKVTQSSRYLVKRTGEKVFLECVQDMDHENMFWYRQDPGLGLRLIYFSYDVKMKEKGDIPEGYSVSREKKERFSLILESASTNQTSMYLCASISGGTGKNIQYFGAGTRLSVL.

The rearrangement joins TRBV9 to TRBJ2-5, with D perhaps TRBD2 (6 bases). The CDR3 length is 13 residues. V was cut by 5 bases and J by 5 bases, with 13 bases left in between. Germline V gene sequence: CDR1 SGDLS, CDR2 YYNGEE. The chain's CDR3 is CASSTPGLETQYF. CDR3 DNA: TGTGCCAGCAGTACTCCGGGACTTGAGACCCAGTACTTC.

This chain links TRBV7-2 with TRBJ2-7; 13 bases map to TRBD2. From germline, CDR1 is SGHTA and CDR2 FQGNSA. V lost 0 bases to trimming and J lost 4 bases; unmatched junction nucleotides: 3. The CDR3 totals 16 residues. Written as DNA, the CDR3 is TGTGCCAGCAGCTTAGCCGGGACTAGCGGGGTTTACGAGCAGTACTTC. It codes for CASSLAGTSGVYEQYF.

The chain joins TRBV11-3 to TRBJ2-3; 9 nucleotides align to TRBD1. J lost 6 bases, V lost 4 bases, and 2 bases had no gene match. The CDR3 contains 13 residues. CDR1 SGHNT and CDR2 YENEEA come from the germline V gene. CDR3 bases: TGTGCCAGCAGCTCAGGACAGGGGGATACGCAGTATTTT. This gives the protein CASSSGQGDTQYF.

The rearrangement uses TRBV25-1 and TRBJ2-6; D ambiguous. The CDR3 extends over 13 amino acids. V lost 7 bases to trimming and J lost 0 bases, with 4 bases between them. The germline V gene encodes CDR1 MGHDK and CDR2 SYGVNS. This CDR3 reads CASTGSGANVLTF. Written as DNA, the CDR3 is TGTGCCAGCACAGGCTCTGGGGCCAACGTCCTGACTTTC.

The chain has TRBV19 and TRBJ2-1; 12 bases agree with TRBD2. The germline CDR1 and CDR2 sequences are LNHDA and SQIVND (reference sequence). This CDR3 is built from 14 residues. V was pared by 6 bases and J by 5 bases, with 2 bases of the junction left unmatched. CDR3 sequence (DNA): TGTGCCAGTAGCTGGACTAGCGGGAACAATGAGCAGTTCTTC. This sequence encodes CASSWTSGNNEQFF.

This rearrangement joins TRBV19 to TRBJ1-4, with TRBD1 matching 8 bases. The CDR3 consists of 13 residues. V was clipped by 3 bases and J by 16 bases; unmatched bases: 10. Germline CDR1 LNHDA, CDR2 SQIVND (reference sequence). The CDR3 bases are TGTGCCAGTAGTATGGCCATGGACAGGGACCCGTTTTTT. This translates into CASSMAMDRDPFF.

This chain uses TRBV19 with TRBJ1-1; 8 bases map to TRBD1. With V trimmed by 6 bases and J by 4 bases, 13 bases remained unmatched. There are 16 residues in the CDR3. Germline V gene lookup returns CDR1 LNHDA and CDR2 SQIVND (reference sequence). This CDR3 reads CASRYPGTGPITEAFF. The DNA for the CDR3 is TGTGCCAGTAGATATCCCGGGACAGGCCCTATCACTGAAGCTTTCTTT.

The chain employs TRBV7-8 and TRBJ1-2, with D perhaps matching TRBD1 (5 bases). V gave up 0 bases and J gave up 0 bases, with 14 bases separating them. Germline CDR1 reads SGHVS; CDR2 reads FQNEAQ. The CDR3 consists of 17 residues. The CDR3 DNA is TGTGCCAGCAGCTTAGCTACGACAGCAGTCTCTAACTATGGCTACACCTTC. Translating gives CASSLATTAVSNYGYTF.

V and J are TRBV7-3 and TRBJ2-1, with a possible D match to TRBD2 (6 bases). V gave up 1 base and J gave up 0 bases, with 10 bases separating them. The germline gives CDR1 SGHTA, CDR2 FQGTGA. The CDR3 consists of 16 residues. The CDR3 loop is CASSLSTGSSYNEQFF. CDR3 nucleotide sequence: TGTGCCAGCAGCTTAAGCACCGGGAGCTCCTACAATGAGCAGTTCTTC.

The chain combines TRBV5-6 with TRBJ2-7, with 9 bases aligning to TRBD2. Germline CDR1 reads SGHDT; CDR2 reads YYEEEE. V dropped 4 bases and J dropped 3; count of bases not matched to a gene: 8. This CDR3 spans 15 amino acids. CDR3 residues: CASSPGASGIYEQYF. Written as DNA, the CDR3 is TGTGCCAGCAGCCCGGGGGCTAGCGGGATCTACGAGCAGTACTTC.

The gene calls are TRBV7-9 and TRBJ2-1, with D tentatively TRBD2 (6 bases). CDR1 and CDR2 from the germline V gene are SEHNR and FQNEAQ (reference sequence). This CDR3 spans 13 amino acids. V was shortened by 7 bases and J by 9 bases, with 16 bases between the two germline ends. CDR3: CASKEGGKVEQFF. CDR3 DNA: TGTGCCAGCAAGGAGGGCGGGAAGGTTGAGCAGTTCTTC.

The rearrangement uses TRBV11-2 and TRBJ1-4, with 7 bases aligning to TRBD1. V shed 5 bases and J 7 bases; nucleotides not matched to a gene: 10. Germline CDR1 and CDR2: SGHAT and FQNNGV. The CDR3 is 15 residues long. The CDR3 DNA sequence: TGTGCCAGCAGCCCCTACAGGGGAACCTCTGAAAAACTGTTTTTT. Protein sequence: CASSPYRGTSEKLFF.

This clone was observed once. The rearrangement links TRBV7-3 to TRBJ2-3; D remains ambiguous. CDR1 SGHTA and CDR2 FQGTGA come from the germline V gene. This CDR3 has 12 amino acids. Trimming took off 5 bases at V and 2 bases at J, with 5 bases between the two ends. The CDR3 DNA reads as TGTGCCAGCAGCCCGTCCACAGATACGCAGTATTTT. Amino acid sequence: CASSPSTDTQYF. Full variable domain (outside the CDR3, taken from reference TRBV7-3 and TRBJ2-3): GAGVSQTPSNKVTEKGKYVELRCDPISGHTALYWYRQSLGQGPEFLIYFQGTGAADDSGLPNDRFFAVRPEGSVSTLKIQRTERGDSAVYLCASSPSTDTQYFGPGTRLTVL.

The chain joins TRBV7-2 to TRBJ2-3; 9 bases fit TRBD2. V shed 4 bases, J shed 5 bases, and the junction held 10 bases outside the gene matches. The CDR3 runs to 16 residues. The germline gives CDR1 SGHTA, CDR2 FQGNSA. DNA of the CDR3: TGTGCCAGCAGCTCGAGAATAGCGGGAGCAGGAGATACGCAGTATTTT. Translating gives CASSSRIAGAGDTQYF.

The gene calls are TRBV27 and TRBJ2-5; D possibly corresponds to TRBD1 (6 bases). The germline V and J ends were trimmed by 6 bases and 5 bases, with 16 bases remaining between them. There are 14 residues in the CDR3. Germline values: CDR1 MNHEY, CDR2 SMNVEV (reference sequence). The CDR3 sequence is CASSPVTGFETQYF. The CDR3 DNA reads TGTGCCAGCAGCCCAGTGACAGGTTTCGAGACCCAGTACTTC.

V gene TRBV4-1 combines with J gene TRBJ1-1; tentative D call: TRBD1 (6 bases). CDR3 length equals 15 residues. V was clipped by 7 bases and J by 11 bases, with 26 bases between them. The germline V gene has CDR1 MGHRA and CDR2 YSYEKL. The CDR3 region is CASTPNTGTIRRAFF. The CDR3 bases are TGCGCCAGCACCCCCAACACCGGGACAATCCGTCGGGCTTTCTTT.

CDR3 amino acids: CASMSDTGELFF. Written as DNA, the CDR3 is TGTGCCAGCATGTCCGACACCGGGGAGCTGTTTTTT. V usage is TRBV6-1 and J usage is TRBJ2-2, with D hard to call. The CDR3 extends over 12 amino acids. Trimming removed 7 bases at V and 3 bases at J, with 6 bases between. Per germline, CDR1 MNHNS and CDR2 SASEGT.

The chain combines TRBV13 with TRBJ1-5; D is possibly TRBD1 (5 bases). In germline, CDR1 is PRHDT, CDR2 FYEKMQ (reference sequence). V was cut by 3 bases and J by 0 bases, with 9 bases left in between. This CDR3 is 15 amino acids long. The CDR3 spells CASSFKGYSNQPQHF. The DNA of the CDR3 is TGTGCCAGCAGCTTTAAGGGGTATAGCAATCAGCCCCAGCATTTT. Full variable domain (missing parts from reference TRBV13 and TRBJ1-5): AAGVIQSPRHLIKEKRETATLKCYPIPRHDTVYWYQQGPGQDPQFLISFYEKMQSDKGSIPDRFSAQQFSDYHSELNMSSLELGDSALYFCASSFKGYSNQPQHFGDGTRLSIL.

This chain joins TRBV18 and TRBJ2-7, with D maybe TRBD1 (5 bases). Trimming pared 6 bases from V and 2 bases from J, leaving 26 bases between. The CDR3 runs 18 residues. CDR1 is KGHSH and CDR2 is LQKENI in the germline V gene. CDR3 bases: TGTGCCAGCTCTCCGCGGTACCAGACGCGCGACAGAGCCTACGAGCAGTACTTC. It is translated as CASSPRYQTRDRAYEQYF.

The chain has TRBV4-1 and TRBJ1-1, with D unresolved. With 3 bases removed from V and 5 bases from J, the gap between germline ends came to 16 bases. Germline V CDR1 and CDR2: MGHRA, YSYEKL. The CDR3 has 15 residues. The CDR3 is CASSQGILDTTEAFF. DNA of the CDR3: TGCGCCAGCAGCCAGGGTATACTAGACACAACTGAAGCTTTCTTT.

The rearrangement uses TRBV23-1 and TRBJ1-6; D uncertain. TRBV23-1 is an open reading frame, and its role is uncertain. The CDR3 has 17 amino acids. V was trimmed by 0 bases and J by 0 bases, leaving 9 bases between them. CDR3 DNA sequence: TGCGCCAGCAGTCAATCGACCGGGAGCTCCTATAATTCACCCCTCCACTTT. Its protein product is CASSQSTGSSYNSPLHF.

The rearrangement links TRBV6-1 to TRBJ2-7; tentative D call: TRBD2 (5 bases). The V end lost 1 base, the J end lost 4 bases, and 5 bases lay between the germline ends. Germline CDR1 MNHNS, CDR2 SASEGT. The CDR3 has 12 amino acids. The CDR3 region is CASSEVAYEQYF. CDR3 bases: TGTGCCAGCAGTGAAGTAGCGTACGAGCAGTACTTC.

The chain carries TRBV28 and TRBJ2-1; TRBD2 aligns across 13 bases. The CDR3 totals 15 residues. Germline CDR1 reads MDHEN; CDR2 reads SYDVKM. The J segment lost 7 bases and the V segment lost 10 bases, leaving 10 bases of the junction unmatched. In DNA form, the CDR3 reads TGTGCCACCACCTCACTAGCGGGAGGGATTAATGAGCAGTTCTTC. Translation gives CATTSLAGGINEQFF.

This chain uses TRBV14 with TRBJ2-5; tentative D call: TRBD2 (6 bases). The CDR3 is 16 amino acids. CDR1 and CDR2 (germline): SGHDN, FVKESK. Between the trimmed V and J ends, which lost 4 bases and 5 bases, there was a span of 20 bases. The CDR3 sequence: CASSRRASLGEETQYF. DNA of the CDR3: TGTGCCAGCAGCCGGAGGGCCTCACTGGGGGAGGAGACCCAGTACTTC.

The chain recombines TRBV9 with TRBJ2-1; TRBD2 matches at 11 bases. V lost 2 bases to trimming and J lost 5 bases; unmatched junction nucleotides: 3. The CDR3 covers 15 residues. Germline V gives CDR1 SGDLS, CDR2 YYNGEE. The CDR3, as DNA: TGTGCCAGCAGCGTCACTAGCGGGGGAAACAATGAGCAGTTCTTC. Amino acids: CASSVTSGGNNEQFF.